The 20 T cell receptor beta chains below all came from one sample that was sequenced in a study of T cell responses to AZD1222 COVID-19 vaccine. Profiling relied on immunoSEQ multiplex PCR, and the TCRdb table lists in-frame clones only, not all of them. Of 150,000 to 200,000 clones in the sample, roughly 92% are singletons; the top ten hold around 1.3%. The specimen comprised peripheral blood, sampled 28 days after the second AZD1222 dose. These receptors originate from an adult who received the AZD1222 COVID-19 vaccine.

This chain joins TRBV4-3 and TRBJ2-3, with D perhaps being TRBD1 or TRBD2 (6 bases each). Germline-derived CDR1 and CDR2 are LGHNA and YSLEER. The CDR3 covers 15 residues. V was clipped by 0 bases and J by 8 bases, with 15 bases between them. CDR3 sequence reads: CASSQDRGPGGTQYF. In DNA, the CDR3 is TGCGCCAGCAGCCAAGATCGGGGGCCCGGAGGTACGCAGTATTTT.

The chain has TRBV7-2 and TRBJ1-1, with D possibly TRBD1 on 6 matching bases. The CDR3 totals 16 residues. V was shortened by 1 base and J by 6 bases, with 18 bases between the two germline ends. In germline, CDR1 is SGHTA, CDR2 FQGNSA. Here the CDR3 reads CASSLDQGRSAPEAFF. CDR3 sequence (DNA): TGTGCCAGCAGCTTAGATCAGGGGCGAAGTGCGCCTGAAGCTTTCTTT.

This clone was found a few times. V and J are TRBV14 and TRBJ2-2; either TRBD1 or TRBD2 may fit D (5 bases each). V was cut by 3 bases and J by 3 bases, with 17 bases left in between. The germline V gene has CDR1 SGHDN and CDR2 FVKESK. The CDR3 consists of 17 residues. The CDR3 protein is CASSHGLGDRYTGELFF. For the CDR3, the DNA is TGTGCCAGCAGCCACGGATTGGGGGATCGGTACACCGGGGAGCTGTTTTTT.

This clone was seen a handful of times. The chain combines TRBV11-3 with TRBJ2-2, with TRBD1 identical over 7 bases. V lost 1 base and J lost 1; bases outside the gene matches: 0. The CDR3 loop spans 15 amino acids. Germline CDR1 SGHNT, CDR2 YENEEA. The CDR3 DNA reads TGTGCCAGCAGCTTAGGGACAGGGAACACCGGGGAGCTGTTTTTT. It is translated as CASSLGTGNTGELFF.

The gene calls are TRBV7-8 and TRBJ2-3; tentatively, D is TRBD2 (6 bases). The CDR3 contains 14 residues. The V and J ends lost 5 bases and 8 bases respectively, with 17 bases between them. CDR1 is SGHVS and CDR2 is FQNEAQ in the germline V gene. The CDR3 DNA sequence: TGTGCCAGCAGCCTCGACTGGACTACGGCTACGCAGTATTTT. Amino acids: CASSLDWTTATQYF.

J is TRBJ2-5 and V is TRBV19; the match to TRBD1 covers 9 bases. V shed 2 bases, J shed 4 bases, and the junction held 11 bases outside the gene matches. The CDR3 extends over 17 amino acids. In germline, CDR1 is LNHDA, CDR2 SQIVND (reference sequence). CDR3 coding DNA: TGTGCCAGTAGTATACCCACAGGACAGGGGATTCGAGAGACCCAGTACTTC. It specifies CASSIPTGQGIRETQYF.

This sequence joins TRBV9 and TRBJ1-2, with D perhaps TRBD1 (6 bases). V was shortened by 3 bases and J by 3 bases, with 12 bases between the two germline ends. Germline V gene lookup returns CDR1 SGDLS and CDR2 YYNGEE. CDR3 size: 14 residues. CDR3 residues: CASSAEGGYYGYTF. The CDR3, as DNA: TGTGCCAGCAGCGCCGAGGGGGGCTACTATGGCTACACCTTC.

The rearrangement joins TRBV19 to TRBJ2-1, with D perhaps given as TRBD1 or TRBD2 (5 bases each). V was pared by 4 bases and J by 4 bases, with 14 bases between. Germline values: CDR1 LNHDA, CDR2 SQIVND (reference sequence). The CDR3 is made up of 15 amino acids. CDR3 nucleotide sequence: TGTGCCAGTAGTAAAGGGACCACGGCATACAATGAGCAGTTCTTC. Its translation: CASSKGTTAYNEQFF. The whole variable domain, remainder taken from reference TRBV19 and TRBJ2-1, is DGGITQSPKYLFRKEGQNVTLSCEQNLNHDAMYWYRQDPGQGLRLIYYSQIVNDFQKGDIAEGYSVSREKKESFPLTVTSAQKNPTAFYLCASSKGTTAYNEQFFGPGTRLTVL.

The chain carries TRBV7-2 and TRBJ2-5; D call uncertain. The CDR3 has 13 amino acids. With 5 bases removed from V and 5 bases from J, the gap between germline ends came to 12 bases. Germline values: CDR1 SGHTA, CDR2 FQGNSA. The CDR3 DNA follows: TGTGCCAGCAGCCCAAGTAGTGGGGAGACCCAGTACTTC. This translates into CASSPSSGETQYF.

This clone appeared a single time. This chain joins TRBV6-5 and TRBJ2-1; the match to TRBD1 covers 9 bases. Germline V gene lookup returns CDR1 MNHEY and CDR2 SVGAGI. The CDR3 extends over 16 amino acids. The junction had 7 bases not matched to a gene; V was cut back by 3 bases and J by 4 bases. The CDR3 region has the DNA TGTGCCAGCAGTTATTCCGGGACAGGGATTTACAATGAGCAGTTCTTC. Protein product: CASSYSGTGIYNEQFF.

This clone was recorded once. The rearrangement uses TRBV29-1 and TRBJ1-4; TRBD1 matches 7 bases. The V gene's germline CDR1 is SQVTM and CDR2 ANQGSEA. The CDR3 is 11 amino acids. The ends lost 7 bases at V and 10 bases at J; junction bases unmatched: 6. CDR3 amino acids: CSGDREGKLFF. DNA of the CDR3: TGCAGCGGCGACAGGGAGGGAAAACTGTTTTTT. Complete variable domain (other parts from reference TRBV29-1 and TRBJ1-4): SAVISQKPSRDICQRGTSLTIQCQVDSQVTMMFWYRQQPGQSLTLIATANQGSEATYESGFVIDKFPISRPNLTFSTLTVSNMSPEDSSIYLCSGDREGKLFFGSGTQLSVL.

In nucleotides, the CDR3 is TGTGCCAGCAGCTGGGGACCGACCGCCTCTGGAAACACCATATATTTT. This encodes CASSWGPTASGNTIYF. The chain recombines TRBV2 with TRBJ1-3; tentative D call: TRBD1 (5 bases). The CDR3 extends over 16 amino acids. Germline loops: CDR1 SNHLY, CDR2 FYNNEI. With 6 bases removed from V and 0 bases from J, the gap between germline ends came to 15 bases.

This clone occurred once. This chain connects TRBV5-6 to TRBJ1-6, with a possible D match to TRBD1 (5 bases). CDR1 SGHDT and CDR2 YYEEEE come from the germline V gene. This CDR3 is built from 16 residues. V was cut by 4 bases and J by 10 bases, with 21 bases left in between. CDR3 in amino acids: CASSPDSGTRGSPLHF. The CDR3 nucleotides read TGTGCCAGCAGCCCTGACTCCGGGACTCGAGGGTCACCCCTCCACTTT.

This chain uses TRBV7-9 with TRBJ1-1; possibly TRBD1 for D (6 bases). Germline V lookup: CDR1 SEHNR, CDR2 FQNEAQ (reference sequence). CDR3 length: 12 amino acids. Trimming took 5 bases from V and 10 from J, leaving 14 bases between them. The DNA of the CDR3 is TGTGCCAGCAGCAACACAGGGCCAGGAGCTTTCTTT. Residues: CASSNTGPGAFF.

The chain is built from TRBV7-2 and TRBJ1-1; no definite D call. The CDR3 is 13 residues long. Per the germline V gene, CDR1 is SGHTA and CDR2 is FQGNSA. V lost 5 bases and J lost 8, with 15 bases in between. The CDR3 nucleotides read TGTGCCAGCAGCCCTATCGGGCCCTTCGAAGCTTTCTTT. Its translation is CASSPIGPFEAFF.

The chain carries TRBV9 and TRBJ2-7, with D possibly TRBD2 on 6 matching bases. Germline V CDR1 and CDR2: SGDLS, YYNGEE. V was shortened by 0 bases and J by 2 bases, with 9 bases between the two germline ends. The CDR3 contains 14 residues. CDR3 region: CASSVGGGTYEQYF. In DNA form, the CDR3 reads TGTGCCAGCAGCGTAGGGGGAGGTACCTACGAGCAGTACTTC.

This clone occurred once. The chain recombines TRBV7-9 with TRBJ1-2, with D maybe TRBD1 (5 bases). V lost 2 bases and J lost 5, with 18 bases in between. This CDR3 spans 16 amino acids. Per germline, CDR1 SEHNR and CDR2 FQNEAQ (reference sequence). Here the CDR3 DNA reads TGTGCCAGCAGCTTACGGCGCCCGGGCGGGGGTTATGGCTACACCTTC. Amino acids: CASSLRRPGGGYGYTF.

V is TRBV3-1 (or the pseudogene TRBV3-2) and J is TRBJ1-6; TRBD1 is a possible D gene (5 bases). CDR3 length: 14 residues. CDR1 is LGHDT and CDR2 is YNNKEL in the germline V gene (reference sequence). V lost 5 bases to trimming and J lost 7 bases, with 12 bases between them. The CDR3 here is CASSSGGENSPLHF. CDR3 coding DNA: TGTGCCAGCAGCTCAGGAGGGGAGAATTCACCCCTCCACTTT.

The chain has TRBV18 and TRBJ2-5, with no clear D. CDR3 size: 14 residues. The V end was cut by 3 bases, the J end by 1 base, with 9 bases between. The germline CDR1 and CDR2 sequences are KGHSH and LQKENI. CDR3 sequence (DNA): TGTGCCAGCTCACCCCGGACGGTCCAAGAGACCCAGTACTTC. Its protein product is CASSPRTVQETQYF.

V usage is TRBV5-4 and J usage is TRBJ2-7; 8 bases fit TRBD2. With V trimmed by 2 bases and J by 2 bases, 6 bases remained unmatched. This CDR3 contains 15 residues. Germline values: CDR1 SGHNT, CDR2 YYREEE (reference sequence). CDR3 in DNA: TGTGCCAGCAGCTTCGGGGGGGAGGAAGCCTACGAGCAGTACTTC. Protein product: CASSFGGEEAYEQYF. Full variable domain (missing parts from reference TRBV5-4 and TRBJ2-7): ETGVTQSPTHLIKTRGQQVTLRCSSQSGHNTVSWYQQALGQGPQFIFQYYREEENGRGNFPPRFSGLQFPNYSSELNVNALELDDSALYLCASSFGGEEAYEQYFGPGTRLTVT.